This passage covers 5 T cell receptor beta chains from one sample sequenced in a study of T cell changes during pregnancy in multiple sclerosis. Method: immunoSEQ multiplex PCR; TCRdb's copy keeps in-frame clones and lacks some. In the table there are around 71,000 clones, 85% to 95% of which are singletons. Sequencing was performed on peripheral blood, taken in the third trimester of pregnancy. Receptor source: a female donor with multiple sclerosis, enrolled in a pregnancy study.

V is TRBV25-1 and J is TRBJ2-1; 11 bases are shared with TRBD2. The CDR3 runs to 14 residues. Per the germline V gene, CDR1 is MGHDK and CDR2 is SYGVNS. J was trimmed by 4 bases and V by 7 bases; bases with no gene match: 3. CDR3 sequence: CASTTSGGYNEQFF. Here the CDR3 DNA reads TGTGCCAGCACTACTAGCGGGGGATACAATGAGCAGTTCTTC.

The chain uses TRBV5-6 and TRBJ1-4; no definite D call. CDR3 length equals 13 residues. Germline V gene sequence: CDR1 SGHDT, CDR2 YYEEEE. V was trimmed by 0 bases and J by 8 bases, leaving 8 bases between them. The CDR3 loop is CASSLVGVEKLFF. The CDR3 DNA reads as TGTGCCAGCAGCTTGGTCGGAGTCGAAAAACTGTTTTTT.

The chain joins TRBV27 to TRBJ1-1, with D unclear. The CDR3 sequence is 16 residues long. Trimming removed 5 bases from V and 4 bases from J, with 20 bases in between. Germline-derived CDR1 and CDR2 are MNHEY and SMNVEV (reference sequence). The DNA of the CDR3 is TGTGCCAGCAGTACGCTATCAAGAGGGTTGAGCACTGAAGCTTTCTTT. Its protein is CASSTLSRGLSTEAFF.

This chain joins TRBV10-3 and TRBJ2-3; a possible D gene is TRBD1 (6 bases). Germline V gene data show CDR1 as ENHRY and CDR2 as SYGVKD. The CDR3 sequence is 17 residues long. V dropped 0 bases and J dropped 1 base, with 14 bases sitting between them. CDR3 residues: CAISESRVGAGTDTQYF. The CDR3 nucleotides are TGTGCCATCAGTGAGTCGCGAGTGGGGGCCGGCACAGATACGCAGTATTTT.

V and J are TRBV6-5 and TRBJ2-7; D gene uncertain. Germline loops: CDR1 MNHEY, CDR2 SVGAGI. Trimming stripped 0 bases from V and 2 bases from J, with 5 bases between. The CDR3 runs 13 residues. CDR3 sequence reads: CASSYSAPYEQYF. Written as DNA, the CDR3 is TGTGCCAGCAGTTACTCGGCCCCCTACGAGCAGTACTTC.